This T cell receptor beta chain was documented in a study of human T cells and chemical hapten exposure. Study-level information: Patch testing placed 0.01% DPC on the upper back, with readings at 6 days.

Single cDNA molecules in the library carried unique molecular identifiers attached during preparation. One entry per CDR3 protein results from TCRdb running MiXCR on the RACE reads. The table lists around 380,000 distinct CDR3 sequences, 4.8% of them singletons, with 2% to 2.5% in the top ten. Whole-study results and caveats: Donors were affected by alopecia, so their immune reaction might vary from that of healthy individuals. Relative to controls, expanded TCRs formed significantly more large CDR3 similarity clusters.

Time point of the sample: patch test 1, 2 weeks after DPC sensitization. The treatment: therapeutic diphenylcyclopropenone sensitization with weekly scalp DPC. This clonotype was recorded many times. Its antigen is not identified. The CDR3 is 14 amino acids. V lost 4 bases to trimming and J lost 1 base, with 10 bases between them. The material sequenced was whole blood, taken in connection with sensitization to the hapten diphenylcyclopropenone (DPC). This chain links TRBV12-3 or TRBV12-4 with TRBJ1-1; D ambiguous. This receptor was identified in a woman between 45 and 60 years old with alopecia areata. Some clones in this sample may be carry-over from other donors' samples. In DNA form, the CDR3 reads TGTGCCAGCAGTTCCTTCAGTGGGAACACTGAAGCTTTCTTT. It yields the protein CASSSFSGNTEAFF.